What follows are 2 T cell receptor beta chains derived from one specimen sequenced in a study of cytomegalovirus exposure and HLA in healthy donors. A multiplex PCR was run with 60 Vbeta primers and 13 Jbeta primers. Assay used: immunoSEQ multiplex PCR; TCRdb lists only in-frame clones, some missing. The data show some 150,000 clones, over 75% seen once. Sequenced input: PBMCs. Receptor source: a middle-aged man in good health and CMV-seronegative.

The genes are TRBV11-2 and TRBJ2-1; D is ambiguous. The ends were cut back, 0 bases at V and 9 bases at J, with 12 bases in the middle. CDR1 and CDR2 (germline): SGHAT, FQNNGV. CDR3 length: 14 amino acids. CDR3 DNA sequence: TGTGCCAGCAGCTTAGATCTCCGAGTATCTGAGCAGTTCTTC. Amino acids: CASSLDLRVSEQFF.

The rearrangement links TRBV2 to TRBJ2-5; 10 bases match TRBD1. The junction had 3 bases not matched to a gene; V was cut back by 8 bases and J by 3 bases. The length of the CDR3 is 13 residues. Germline V CDR1 and CDR2: SNHLY, FYNNEI. DNA for the CDR3: TGTGCCAGCGAGGGACAGGGGAAAGAGACCCAGTACTTC. This gives the protein CASEGQGKETQYF.